The TCR beta chain under discussion was sequenced for a study of response to subunit inactivated influenza vaccine. Regarding the study as a whole: It was suggested by the authors that few new T cells are recruited by each seasonal influenza vaccination.

In TCRdb, the RT-PCR reads were re-called with MiXCR into one record per CDR3 protein. There are around 520,000 distinct CDR3 sequences in the sample; around 11% occur only once, and around 9.6% lies in the top ten. V dropped 5 bases and J dropped 0; count of bases not matched to a gene: 2. This CDR3 has 15 amino acids. Notes on this clonotype: Its matching antigen is unknown.

This clonotype originated in a man between 45 and 60 years old who received an inactivated influenza vaccine. The rearrangement joins TRBV12-3 or TRBV12-4 to TRBJ2-2; TRBD2 aligns across 8 bases. Sample: PBMCs from blood, taken on the day of vaccination. The CDR3 DNA is TGTGCCAGCAGTCGGACTAGCCCGAACACCGGGGAGCTGTTTTTT. Translation gives CASSRTSPNTGELFF.